The T cell receptor beta chain described here comes from a study of blood T cell repertoires in COVID-19. Overall study context: Researchers got acute and convalescent COVID-19 samples from the United States, Italy and Spain. Sample material is recorded as cDNA or gDNA derived from T cells, B-cell-depleted T cells, or PBMCs.

Methods used by the authors: The authors estimated nucleated cell counts from reference gene primer amplification. Using immunoSEQ multiplex PCR, the repertoire was profiled, and TCRdb retains in-frame clones only, with some absent. That table is the source of V, J and clone size, and D and trimming were worked out from the DNA. This table holds fewer than 250,000 clones, approximately 90% found once. This CDR3 contains 15 residues. The ends were cut back, 5 bases at V and 7 bases at J, with 23 bases in the middle. The V gene's germline CDR1 is SQVTM and CDR2 ANQGSEA. The clonotype was recovered from a man in his fifties with acute or convalescent COVID-19. Sequencing was done on a sample of peripheral blood. The chain links TRBV29-1 to TRBJ1-2, with D possibly TRBD1 on 5 matching bases. Here the CDR3 DNA reads TGCAGCGTTCAACCGGACCAGGGCCCTATCGGTGGCTACACCTTC. Encoded protein: CSVQPDQGPIGGYTF.